This record covers a single T cell receptor (beta chain). As yet, its antigen is unknown. The authors reverse transcribed all of the isolated RNA, so sequencing captured expressed TCRB transcripts. Naive, central memory and regulatory T cell samples came to a mean of approximately 3.57 million reads. Clones were sequenced by immunoSEQ multiplex PCR, and TCRdb holds only the in-frame ones, with some missing. The data contain 350,000 or so clones, 15% to 20% of them singletons. The data stem from a study of beta chain features in type 1 diabetes. Regarding the study as a whole: Relative to healthy donors, patients appeared to have naive, central memory and Treg TCRB repertoires that were more similar.

The TCR was taken from a woman in her late teens or twenties in good health. Sequencing used naive CD4+ T cells from blood.

The CDR3 loop is CASSLETEGYTF. The DNA for the CDR3 is TGTGCCAGCAGCTTAGAGACGGAGGGCTACACCTTC. The chain employs TRBV7-9 and TRBJ1-2, with unresolved D. The CDR3 is 12 amino acids. The ends were cut back, 1 base at V and 8 bases at J, with 8 bases in the middle. Germline lookup yields CDR1 SEHNR and CDR2 FQNEAQ (reference sequence).